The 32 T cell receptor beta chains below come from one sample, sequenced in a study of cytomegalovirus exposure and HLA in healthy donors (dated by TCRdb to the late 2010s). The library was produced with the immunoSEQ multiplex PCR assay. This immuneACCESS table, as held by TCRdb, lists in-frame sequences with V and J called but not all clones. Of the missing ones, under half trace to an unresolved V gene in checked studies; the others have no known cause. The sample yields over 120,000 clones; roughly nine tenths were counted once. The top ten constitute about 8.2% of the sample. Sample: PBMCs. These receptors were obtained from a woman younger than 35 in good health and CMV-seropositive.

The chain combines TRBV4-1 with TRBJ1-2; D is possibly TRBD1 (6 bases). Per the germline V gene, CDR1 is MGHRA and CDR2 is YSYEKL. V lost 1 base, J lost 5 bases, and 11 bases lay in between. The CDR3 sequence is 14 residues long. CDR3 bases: TGCGCCAGCAGCCAAGGACAGGATCCTTATGGCTACACCTTC. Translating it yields CASSQGQDPYGYTF.

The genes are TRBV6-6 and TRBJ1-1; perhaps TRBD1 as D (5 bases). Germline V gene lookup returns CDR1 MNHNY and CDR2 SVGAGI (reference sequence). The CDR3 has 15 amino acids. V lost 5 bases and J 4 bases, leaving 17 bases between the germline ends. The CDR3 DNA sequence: TGTGCCAGCAGTCCCCAAAGGGAGGGGTCCACTGAAGCTTTCTTT. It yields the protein CASSPQREGSTEAFF.

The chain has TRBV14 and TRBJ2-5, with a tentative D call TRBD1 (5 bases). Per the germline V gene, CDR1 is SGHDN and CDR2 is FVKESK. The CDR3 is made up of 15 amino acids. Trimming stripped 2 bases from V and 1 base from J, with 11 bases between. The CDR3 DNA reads TGTGCCAGCAGCCAATCGACAGCGATCCAAGAGACCCAGTACTTC. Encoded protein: CASSQSTAIQETQYF. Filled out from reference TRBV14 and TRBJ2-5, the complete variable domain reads EAGVTQFPSHSVIEKGQTVTLRCDPISGHDNLYWYRRVMGKEIKFLLHFVKESKQDESGMPNNRFLAERTGGTYSTLKVQPAELEDSGVYFCASSQSTAIQETQYFGPGTRLLVL.

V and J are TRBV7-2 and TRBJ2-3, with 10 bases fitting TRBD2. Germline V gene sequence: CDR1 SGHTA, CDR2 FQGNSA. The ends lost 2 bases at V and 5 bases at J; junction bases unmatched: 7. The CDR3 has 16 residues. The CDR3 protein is CASSLSPSGGGDTQYF. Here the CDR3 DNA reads TGTGCCAGCAGCTTAAGTCCTAGCGGGGGTGGAGATACGCAGTATTTT. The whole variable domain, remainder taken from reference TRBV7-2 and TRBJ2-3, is GAGVSQSPSNKVTEKGKDVELRCDPISGHTALYWYRQSLGQGLEFLIYFQGNSAPDKSGLPSDRFSAERTGGSVSTLTIQRTQQEDSAVYLCASSLSPSGGGDTQYFGPGTRLTVL.

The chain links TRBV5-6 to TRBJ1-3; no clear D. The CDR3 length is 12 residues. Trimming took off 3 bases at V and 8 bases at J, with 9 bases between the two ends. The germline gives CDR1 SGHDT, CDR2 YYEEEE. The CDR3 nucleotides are TGTGCCAGCAGCTGGTTAGGAGACACCATATATTTT. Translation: CASSWLGDTIYF.

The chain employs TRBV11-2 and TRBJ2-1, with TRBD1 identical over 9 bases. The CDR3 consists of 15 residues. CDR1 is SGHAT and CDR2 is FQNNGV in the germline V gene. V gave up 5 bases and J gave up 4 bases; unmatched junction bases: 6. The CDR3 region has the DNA TGTGCCAGCAGCGTAGGACAGGGGCCATACAATGAGCAGTTCTTC. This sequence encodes CASSVGQGPYNEQFF.

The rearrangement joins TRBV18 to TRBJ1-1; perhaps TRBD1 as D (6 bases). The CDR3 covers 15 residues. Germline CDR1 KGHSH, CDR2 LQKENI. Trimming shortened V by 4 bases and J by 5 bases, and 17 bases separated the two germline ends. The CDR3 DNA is TGTGCCAGCTCACGAGGGGGATCGGTGGAGACTGAAGCTTTCTTT. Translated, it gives CASSRGGSVETEAFF.

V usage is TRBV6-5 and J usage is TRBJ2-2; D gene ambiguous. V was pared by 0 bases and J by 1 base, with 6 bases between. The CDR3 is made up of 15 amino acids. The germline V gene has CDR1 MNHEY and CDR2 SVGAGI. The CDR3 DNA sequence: TGTGCCAGCAGTTACTCTCCAGAGAACACCGGGGAGCTGTTTTTT. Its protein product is CASSYSPENTGELFF.

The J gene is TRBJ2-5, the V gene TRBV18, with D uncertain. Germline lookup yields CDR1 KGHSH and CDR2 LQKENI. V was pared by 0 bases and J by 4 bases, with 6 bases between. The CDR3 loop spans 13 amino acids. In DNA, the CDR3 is TGTGCCAGCTCACCACCCTCTATAGAGACCCAGTACTTC. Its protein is CASSPPSIETQYF.

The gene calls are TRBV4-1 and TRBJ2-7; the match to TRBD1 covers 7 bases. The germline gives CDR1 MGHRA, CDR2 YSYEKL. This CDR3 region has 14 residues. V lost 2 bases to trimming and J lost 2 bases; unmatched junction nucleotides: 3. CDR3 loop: CASSQLTGPYEQYF. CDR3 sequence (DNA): TGCGCCAGCAGCCAATTGACAGGGCCCTACGAGCAGTACTTC.

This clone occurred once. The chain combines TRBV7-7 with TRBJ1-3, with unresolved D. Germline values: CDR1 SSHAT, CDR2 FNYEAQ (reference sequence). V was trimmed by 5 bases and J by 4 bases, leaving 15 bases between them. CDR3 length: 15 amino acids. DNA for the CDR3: TGTGCCAGCAGCCCGACACCGGGGTCGGGAAACACCATATATTTT. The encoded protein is CASSPTPGSGNTIYF.

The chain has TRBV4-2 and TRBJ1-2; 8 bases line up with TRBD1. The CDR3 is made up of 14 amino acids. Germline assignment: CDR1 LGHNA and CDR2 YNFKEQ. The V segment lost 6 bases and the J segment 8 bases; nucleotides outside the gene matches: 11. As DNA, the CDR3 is TGTGCCAGCAGTTCGGGGACAGGCCAGCTAGGCTACACCTTC. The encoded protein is CASSSGTGQLGYTF.

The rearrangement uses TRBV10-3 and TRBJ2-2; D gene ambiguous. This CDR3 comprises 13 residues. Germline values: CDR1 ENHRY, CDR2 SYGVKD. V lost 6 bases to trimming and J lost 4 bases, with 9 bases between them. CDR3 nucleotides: TGTGCCATCAGCAACAGCATCACCGGGGAGCTGTTTTTT. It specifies CAISNSITGELFF.

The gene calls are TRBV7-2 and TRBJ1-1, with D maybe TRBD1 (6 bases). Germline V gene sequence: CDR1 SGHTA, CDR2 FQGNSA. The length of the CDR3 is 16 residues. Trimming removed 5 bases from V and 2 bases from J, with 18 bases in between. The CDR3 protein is CASSQGPGRGNTEAFF. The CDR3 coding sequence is TGTGCCAGCAGCCAAGGTCCGGGCAGGGGTAACACTGAAGCTTTCTTT.

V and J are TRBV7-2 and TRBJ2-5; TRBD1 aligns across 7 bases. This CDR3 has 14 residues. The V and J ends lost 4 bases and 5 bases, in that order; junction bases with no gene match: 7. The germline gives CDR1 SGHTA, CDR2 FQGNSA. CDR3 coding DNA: TGTGCCAGCAGCTCCAACAGGGGTTCCGAGACCCAGTACTTC. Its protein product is CASSSNRGSETQYF.

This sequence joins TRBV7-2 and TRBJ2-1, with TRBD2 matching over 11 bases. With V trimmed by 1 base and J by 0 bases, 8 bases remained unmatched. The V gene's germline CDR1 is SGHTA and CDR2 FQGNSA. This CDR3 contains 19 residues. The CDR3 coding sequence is TGTGCCAGCAGCTTAGGCGGACTAGCGGGCCTGGGCTCCTACAATGAGCAGTTCTTC. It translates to CASSLGGLAGLGSYNEQFF.

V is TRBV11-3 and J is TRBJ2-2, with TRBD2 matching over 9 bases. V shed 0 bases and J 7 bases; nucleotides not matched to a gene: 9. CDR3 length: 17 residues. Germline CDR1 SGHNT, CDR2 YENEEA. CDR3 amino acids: CASSLEPSGVEVGELFF. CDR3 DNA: TGTGCCAGCAGCTTAGAGCCTAGCGGGGTGGAGGTCGGGGAGCTGTTTTTT.

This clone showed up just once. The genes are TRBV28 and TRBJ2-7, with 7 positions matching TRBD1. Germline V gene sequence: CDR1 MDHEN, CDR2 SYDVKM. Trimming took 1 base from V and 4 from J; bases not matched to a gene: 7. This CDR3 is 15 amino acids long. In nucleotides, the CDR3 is TGTGCCAGCAGTTTATATAGAGGGGGCGCTTACGAGCAGTACTTC. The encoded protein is CASSLYRGGAYEQYF.

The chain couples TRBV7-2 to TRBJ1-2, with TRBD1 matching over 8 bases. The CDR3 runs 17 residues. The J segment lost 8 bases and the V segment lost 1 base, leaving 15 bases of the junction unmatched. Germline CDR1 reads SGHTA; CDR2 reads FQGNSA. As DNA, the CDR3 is TGTGCCAGCAGCTTAGGAAATGCCCGGCAGGGGGCGGGCGGCTACACCTTC. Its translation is CASSLGNARQGAGGYTF.

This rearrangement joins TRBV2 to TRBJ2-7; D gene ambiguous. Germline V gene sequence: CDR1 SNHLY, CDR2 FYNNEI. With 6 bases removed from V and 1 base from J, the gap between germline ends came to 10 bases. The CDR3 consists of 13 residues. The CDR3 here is CASSPMLSYEQYF. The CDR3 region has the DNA TGTGCCAGCAGCCCTATGTTGTCCTACGAGCAGTACTTC.

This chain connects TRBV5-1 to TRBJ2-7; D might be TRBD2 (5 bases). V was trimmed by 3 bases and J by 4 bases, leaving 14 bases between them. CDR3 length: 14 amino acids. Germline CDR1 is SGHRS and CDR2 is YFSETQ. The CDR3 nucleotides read TGCGCCAGCAGCTCTTTGGAGGATAATTACGAGCAGTACTTC. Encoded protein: CASSSLEDNYEQYF.

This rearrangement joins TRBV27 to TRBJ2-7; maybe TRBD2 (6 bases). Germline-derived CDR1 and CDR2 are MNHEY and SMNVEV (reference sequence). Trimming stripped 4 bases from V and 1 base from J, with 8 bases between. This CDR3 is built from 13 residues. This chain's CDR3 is CASSSGVSYEQYF. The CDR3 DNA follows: TGTGCCAGCAGTTCGGGGGTTTCCTACGAGCAGTACTTC.

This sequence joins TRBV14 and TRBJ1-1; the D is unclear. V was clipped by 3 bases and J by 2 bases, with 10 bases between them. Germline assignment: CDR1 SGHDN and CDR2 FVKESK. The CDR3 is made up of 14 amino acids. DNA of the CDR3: TGTGCCAGCAGCCACCTACGCGGCAACACTGAAGCTTTCTTT. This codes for CASSHLRGNTEAFF.

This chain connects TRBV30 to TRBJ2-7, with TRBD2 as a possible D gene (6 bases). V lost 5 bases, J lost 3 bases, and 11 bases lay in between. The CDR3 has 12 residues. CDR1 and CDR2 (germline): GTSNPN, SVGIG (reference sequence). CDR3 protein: CAWGAEGYEQYF. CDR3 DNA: TGTGCCTGGGGGGCGGAGGGCTACGAGCAGTACTTC.

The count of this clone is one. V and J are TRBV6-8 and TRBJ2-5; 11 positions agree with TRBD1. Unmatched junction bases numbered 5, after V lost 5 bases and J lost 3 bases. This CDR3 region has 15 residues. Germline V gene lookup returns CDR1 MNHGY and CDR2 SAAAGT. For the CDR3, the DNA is TGTGCCAGCAGTATACCGGGACAGGGGGAAGAGACCCAGTACTTC. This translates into CASSIPGQGEETQYF.

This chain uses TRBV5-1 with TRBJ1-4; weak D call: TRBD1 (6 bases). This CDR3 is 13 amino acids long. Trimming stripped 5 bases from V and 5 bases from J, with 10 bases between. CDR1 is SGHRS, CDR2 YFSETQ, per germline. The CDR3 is CASSRTENEKLFF. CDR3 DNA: TGCGCCAGCAGTCGGACAGAGAATGAAAAACTGTTTTTT.

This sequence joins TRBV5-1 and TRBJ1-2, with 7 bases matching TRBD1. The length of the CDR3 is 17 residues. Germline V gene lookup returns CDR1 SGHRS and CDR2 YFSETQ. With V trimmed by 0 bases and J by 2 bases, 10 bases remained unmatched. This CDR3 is CASSLGGQETLNYGYTF. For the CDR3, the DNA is TGCGCCAGCAGCTTGGGAGGACAGGAAACTCTAAACTATGGCTACACCTTC. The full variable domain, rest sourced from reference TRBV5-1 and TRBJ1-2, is KAGVTQTPRYLIKTRGQQVTLSCSPISGHRSVSWYQQTPGQGLQFLFEYFSETQRNKGNFPGRFSGRQFSNSRSEMNVSTLELGDSALYLCASSLGGQETLNYGYTFGSGTRLTVV.

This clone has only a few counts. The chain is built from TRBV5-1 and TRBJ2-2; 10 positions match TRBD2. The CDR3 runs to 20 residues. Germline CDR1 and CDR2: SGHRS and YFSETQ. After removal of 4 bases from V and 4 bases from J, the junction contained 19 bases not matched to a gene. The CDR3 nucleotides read TGCGCCAGCAGCCCAAGTTCAGCGGGGGGGCCCTCTATCAGCACCGGGGAGCTGTTTTTT. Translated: CASSPSSAGGPSISTGELFF.

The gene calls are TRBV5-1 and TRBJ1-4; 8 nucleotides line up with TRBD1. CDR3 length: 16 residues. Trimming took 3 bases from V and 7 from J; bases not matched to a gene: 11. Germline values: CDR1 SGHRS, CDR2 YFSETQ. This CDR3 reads CASSYKTTGEGEKLFF. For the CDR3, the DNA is TGCGCCAGCAGCTATAAAACGACAGGGGAAGGTGAAAAACTGTTTTTT.

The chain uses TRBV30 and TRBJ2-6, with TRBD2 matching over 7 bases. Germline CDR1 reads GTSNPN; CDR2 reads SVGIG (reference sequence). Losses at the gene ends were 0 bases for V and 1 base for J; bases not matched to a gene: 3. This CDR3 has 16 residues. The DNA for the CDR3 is TGTGCCTGGAGTGTTGGGGGGGTGTCTGGGGCCAACGTCCTGACTTTC. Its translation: CAWSVGGVSGANVLTF.

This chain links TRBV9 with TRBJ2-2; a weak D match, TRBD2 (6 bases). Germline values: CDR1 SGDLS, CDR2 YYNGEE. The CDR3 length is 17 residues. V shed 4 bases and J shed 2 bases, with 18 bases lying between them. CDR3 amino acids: CASSPRGTNLNTGELFF. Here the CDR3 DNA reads TGTGCCAGCAGCCCCCGGGGGACCAATCTAAACACCGGGGAGCTGTTTTTT.

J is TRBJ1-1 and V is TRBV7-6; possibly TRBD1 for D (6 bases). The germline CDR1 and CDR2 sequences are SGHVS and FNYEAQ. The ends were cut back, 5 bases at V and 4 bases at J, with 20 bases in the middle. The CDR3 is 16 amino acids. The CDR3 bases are TGTGCCAGCAGCCCTCTCCGGGACACCTTAGGCACTGAAGCTTTCTTT. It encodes CASSPLRDTLGTEAFF.